The rows below give T cell receptor beta chains drawn from one sample of a study of beta chain features in type 1 diabetes. Profiled with immunoSEQ multiplex PCR; TCRdb holds only in-frame clones, not every one. Among under 95,000 clones listed, about 32% were seen once. The sample taken for sequencing was stem cell memory CD4+ T cells from blood. These receptors were taken from a woman under 30 in good health. CDR3s leave out the opening cysteine and the closing phenylalanine or tryptophan. The listing skips clone size in some rows; elsewhere it reads once, few, many or a size class.

. | TRBJ2-5 | TRBV4-2 | ASSRGSVLQETQY
. | TRBJ2-1 | TRBV7-2 | ASSADRDQF
. | TRBJ2-3 | TRBV2 | ASSVQGSDTQY
. | TRBJ2-1 | TRBV19 | ASSSWTSGNNEQF
. | TRBJ1-2 | TRBV7-9 | ASSSNLGRGHLSNYGYT
few | TRBJ2-5 | TRBV12-5 | ASGLVSTSQAETQY
few | TRBJ2-7 | TRBV6-5 | ASSYPGTGRNEQY
few | TRBJ2-5 | TRBV6-1 | ASSEGSVRETQY
few | TRBJ2-3 | TRBV18 | ASSPPSSSDTQY
. | TRBJ2-1 | TRBV28 | ASSSGLAGVSYNEQF
. | TRBJ2-7 | TRBV6-1 | ASRGHASAYEQY
few | TRBJ1-1 | TRBV30 | AWSVARSTEAF
. | TRBJ2-1 | TRBV11-3 | ASSLEGGRGNEQF
few | TRBJ2-7 | TRBV5-6 | ASSLGSGSYEQY
few | TRBJ1-4 | TRBV7-9 | ASTGGGTGHEKLF
. | TRBJ2-7 | TRBV10-3 | AISESGWGTGYEQY
few | TRBJ2-7 | TRBV5-1 | ASSSGTGGYEQY
. | TRBJ1-3 | TRBV10-3 | ATSSDSSGNTIY
once | TRBJ2-1 | TRBV27 | ASTGTSEYNEQF
few | TRBJ2-6 | TRBV7-6 | ASAHRRGSGANVLT
few | TRBJ2-1 | TRBV18 | ASSPLPGGLVHNEQF
few | TRBJ2-7 | TRBV30 | AWSVQNLHEQY
. | TRBJ2-7 | TRBV4-1 | ASSQGLAGDYEQY
few | TRBJ1-2 | TRBV15 | ATSRDLQGINGYT
. | TRBJ2-1 | TRBV11-2 | ASSRSNNEQF
. | TRBJ2-1 | TRBV19 | ASSISSGSGNEQF
. | TRBJ2-5 | TRBV5-4 | ASSSLQGSQETQY
few | TRBJ2-4 | TRBV4-2 | ASSQDLIGGTKNIQY
few | TRBJ2-5 | TRBV7-2 | ASSLSSGSHQETQY
few | TRBJ2-3 | TRBV6-6 | ASSPGTSVDTQY
many | TRBJ2-1 | TRBV29-1 | SVTALGSWNEQF
. | TRBJ2-2 | TRBV7-7 | ASSLDPLGAGELF
. | TRBJ2-2 | TRBV5-6 | ASSPWNTGELF
. | TRBJ2-3 | TRBV7-3 | ASSFRLSTDTQY
. | TRBJ2-1 | TRBV7-9 | ASSQPPGHEIGQF
. | TRBJ2-5 | TRBV11-3 | ASSLTMGRETQY
once | TRBJ1-1 | TRBV12-1 | ASSFAVQIQNTEAF
few | TRBJ1-5 | TRBV19 | ASSKGFGGGGNQPQH
few | TRBJ2-1 | TRBV5-1 | ASSLGTGGPYNEQF
. | TRBJ2-5 | TRBV2 | ASGRTSGGAEETQY
. | TRBJ1-3 | TRBV4-1 | ASSRRQDSGNTIY
. | TRBJ1-4 | TRBV6-5 | ASSYLGSGSEKLF
. | TRBJ2-5 | TRBV4-3 | ASSQQQGKETQY
few | TRBJ2-7 | TRBV4-2 | ASSPRDSQDGEQY
. | TRBJ2-7 | TRBV11-3 | ASSSHNEQY
few | TRBJ1-3 | TRBV7-2 | ASSLWGQAGNTIY
. | TRBJ1-1 | TRBV30 | GTNRGENTEAF
. | TRBJ2-1 | TRBV9 | ASSVRLADYNEQF
. | TRBJ1-6 | TRBV10-3 | AISESITGTLNSPLH
. | TRBJ2-3 | TRBV5-6 | ASSFLEATQY
. | TRBJ2-5 | TRBV30 | AWSSFFGTQY
. | TRBJ2-1 | TRBV4-2 | ASSQGGRDNEQF